A selection of T cell receptor beta chains follows, all from one sample in a study of cytomegalovirus exposure and HLA in healthy donors. Sequenced by immunoSEQ multiplex PCR; TCRdb stores in-frame clones only, minus some. The sample shows under 400,000 clones, 75% to 90% of them seen only once. The sequenced sample was PBMCs. These receptors were taken from a woman younger than 30 in good health and CMV-seronegative. Each CDR3 is given with its conserved first and last residue. A D gene is named only where the DNA matches it firmly. The size entry is marked missing in some rows and otherwise reads once, few, many or a size class.

v_gene	abundance	j_gene	d_gene	CDR3aa	CDR3nt
TRBV7-9	-	TRBJ2-7	TRBD1	CASSPGQAPYEQYF	TGTGCCAGCAGCCCCGGACAGGCCCCCTACGAGCAGTACTTC
TRBV4-1	once	TRBJ1-2	TRBD1	CASSQDTSSGQAGGYTF	TGCGCCAGCAGCCAAGATACTTCAAGCGGACAGGCGGGTGGCTACACCTTC
TRBV27	-	TRBJ2-2	TRBD2	CASSSRTSGRTGTGELFF	TGTGCCAGCAGTTCACGGACTAGCGGGAGGACGGGCACCGGGGAGCTGTTTTTT
TRBV9	-	TRBJ2-5	-	CASSTGETQYF	TGTGCCAGCAGCACCGGGGAGACCCAGTACTTC
TRBV14	-	TRBJ2-1	TRBD2	CASSQVTSGGGDNEQFF	TGTGCCAGCAGCCAAGTCACTAGCGGGGGGGGCGACAATGAGCAGTTCTTC
TRBV7-9	-	TRBJ2-1	-	CASSLASYNEQFF	TGTGCCAGCAGCTTGGCCTCTTACAATGAGCAGTTCTTC
TRBV5-1	-	TRBJ2-1	-	CASSLALGLRGTLNEQFF	TGCGCCAGCAGCTTGGCTTTAGGGTTGCGGGGCACATTGAATGAGCAGTTCTTC
TRBV2	-	TRBJ1-5	-	CASSWTANSNQPQHF	TGTGCCAGCAGTTGGACAGCTAATAGCAATCAGCCCCAGCATTTT
TRBV25-1	-	TRBJ2-7	TRBD1	CASSATGTGVRDEQYF	TGTGCCAGCAGTGCGACCGGGACAGGGGTTCGAGACGAGCAGTACTTC
TRBV15	-	TRBJ1-1	-	CATSPSGTEAFF	TGTGCCACCAGCCCTTCCGGGACTGAAGCTTTCTTT
TRBV6-5	-	TRBJ2-7	-	CASSTNYEQYF	TGTGCCAGCAGTACAAACTACGAGCAGTACTTC
TRBV6-5	once	TRBJ2-7	-	CASSFKALDYEQYF	TGTGCCAGCAGTTTCAAAGCCCTTGACTACGAGCAGTACTTC
TRBV5-5	-	TRBJ1-5	TRBD1	CASSLGQGRGNQPQHF	TGTGCCAGCAGCTTGGGACAGGGTAGGGGCAATCAGCCCCAGCATTTT
TRBV4-1	once	TRBJ2-5	-	CASSQEGLETQYF	TGCGCCAGCAGCCAGGAGGGGCTGGAGACCCAGTACTTC
TRBV28	-	TRBJ2-7	TRBD2	CASTTSSGSSYEQYF	TGTGCCAGCACCACTAGTAGCGGGAGCTCCTACGAGCAGTACTTC
TRBV27	-	TRBJ1-2	-	CASSSNPGYSGYTF	TGTGCCAGCAGTTCCAACCCGGGGTACTCTGGCTACACCTTC
TRBV15	-	TRBJ1-5	TRBD1	CATSSNPTGFDQPQHF	TGTGCCACCAGCAGTAACCCGACAGGGTTTGATCAGCCCCAGCATTTT
TRBV28	-	TRBJ1-2	-	CATQEDPSNYGYTF	TGTGCCACCCAGGAGGACCCCTCTAACTATGGCTACACCTTC
TRBV6-1	-	TRBJ2-7	TRBD2	CASSETSGSFYEQYF	TGTGCCAGCAGTGAGACTAGCGGGAGTTTCTACGAGCAGTACTTC
TRBV7-9	-	TRBJ2-2	TRBD2	CASSPRGGSGRIWSGELFF	TGTGCCAGCAGCCCAAGGGGGGGTAGCGGGAGAATCTGGAGCGGGGAGCTGTTTTTT
TRBV4-2	-	TRBJ2-7	TRBD1	CASSWDRGLYEQYF	TGTGCCAGCAGCTGGGACAGGGGGCTATACGAGCAGTACTTC
TRBV2	-	TRBJ2-4	TRBD2	CASSEMGREAKNIQYF	TGTGCCAGCAGTGAAATGGGGCGGGAGGCCAAAAACATTCAGTACTTC
TRBV28	-	TRBJ1-2	-	CASSSLEYGYTF	TGTGCCAGCAGCTCACTGGAGTATGGCTACACCTTC